A selection of T cell receptor beta chains follows, all from one sample in a study of blood T cell repertoires in COVID-19. Sequencing used immunoSEQ multiplex PCR; TCRdb keeps in-frame clones, though not all of them. There are some 120,000 clones in the sample; more than 65% occur only once, and about 2.2% lies in the top ten. Sequences were obtained from peripheral blood. These receptors all come from a woman between 65 and 79 years old with acute or convalescent COVID-19. The CDR3 runs from the conserved cysteine through the conserved F or W. Each record gives: D gene, V gene, clone size, J gene, CDR3 protein, CDR3 DNA. A D gene is named only where the DNA matches it firmly. Clone size is not always given. Where it is, it says once, few, many or a class for expanded clones.

TRBD2	TRBV6-5	-	TRBJ2-1	CASSPAGLAGDEQFF	TGTGCCAGCAGCCCGGCGGGACTAGCGGGGGATGAGCAGTTCTTC
-	TRBV18	-	TRBJ2-7	CASSRYSYEQYF	TGTGCCAGCTCACGTTACAGCTACGAGCAGTACTTC
-	TRBV2	-	TRBJ2-3	CASSDSLASSTDTQYF	TGTGCCAGCAGTGATTCGCTAGCGAGTAGCACAGATACGCAGTATTTT
TRBD1	TRBV27	-	TRBJ1-4	CASSLSGQGANEKLFF	TGTGCCAGCAGTTTATCCGGACAGGGGGCAAATGAAAAACTGTTTTTT
-	TRBV6-6	-	TRBJ2-6	CASIISGANVLTF	TGTGCCAGCATTATCTCTGGGGCCAACGTCCTGACTTTC
TRBD1	TRBV5-1	-	TRBJ2-1	CASSTDGQGVNEQFF	TGCGCCAGCAGCACAGACGGACAGGGGGTCAATGAGCAGTTCTTC
-	TRBV7-6	-	TRBJ1-1	CASSFSRNTEAFF	TGTGCCAGCAGCTTTTCTCGGAACACTGAAGCTTTCTTT
TRBD1	TRBV7-2	-	TRBJ2-3	CASSRTGGNRDTQYF	TGTGCCAGCTCCCGGACAGGGGGGAATCGGGATACGCAGTATTTT
TRBD2	TRBV5-6	-	TRBJ2-5	CASSFLAGVTQETQYF	TGTGCCAGCAGCTTTCTAGCGGGGGTCACCCAAGAGACCCAGTACTTC
TRBD1	TRBV13	-	TRBJ1-6	CASSYGTGGNSPLHF	TGTGCCAGCAGCTACGGGACAGGGGGGAATTCACCCCTCCACTTT
TRBD1	TRBV19	-	TRBJ1-2	CASSMRDRPYGYTF	TGTGCCAGTAGTATGCGGGACAGGCCCTATGGCTACACCTTC
-	TRBV5-5	-	TRBJ2-5	CASSLAPFETQYF	TGTGCCAGCAGCTTGGCCCCCTTTGAGACCCAGTACTTC
-	TRBV28	-	TRBJ2-5	CASSHTGSETQYF	TGTGCCAGCAGTCACACAGGGTCGGAGACCCAGTACTTC
-	TRBV18	-	TRBJ2-5	CASSPLPRGETQYF	TGTGCCAGCTCACCACTACCAAGGGGGGAGACCCAGTACTTC
TRBD2	TRBV11-2	-	TRBJ2-1	CASSPTSGESYNEQFF	TGTGCCAGCAGCCCGACTAGCGGGGAGTCCTACAATGAGCAGTTCTTC
-	TRBV18	-	TRBJ2-2	CASSSGNTGELFF	TGTGCCAGCTCTTCAGGGAACACCGGGGAGCTGTTTTTT
-	TRBV19	-	TRBJ1-1	CASSIRLSGALKGNTEAFF	TGTGCCAGTAGTATCAGACTCTCTGGGGCCCTAAAAGGGAACACTGAAGCTTTCTTT
-	TRBV30	many	TRBJ1-3	CAWRDRAQGNTIYF	TGTGCCTGGAGGGACAGAGCTCAGGGAAACACCATATATTTT
-	TRBV7-9	-	TRBJ1-6	CASSGRVDSPLHF	TGTGCCAGCAGCGGCAGGGTAGATTCACCCCTCCACTTT